This is a list of T cell receptor beta chains from one sample in a study of cytomegalovirus exposure and HLA in healthy donors. This table comes from immunoSEQ multiplex PCR, and its TCRdb copy is limited to in-frame clones, with some not included. The sample carries about 100,000 clones, over 60% recorded once. The specimen was PBMCs. Every receptor here comes from a male donor in good health and CMV-seropositive. Each CDR3 is given with its conserved first and last residue. D genes are given only for firm matches. The size of a clone is reported for some rows only, either as once, few or many, or as a class for expanded clones.

>TRBV4-1|few|TRBJ2-1|TRBD2
TGCGCCAGCAGTCAAGGGACTAGCGGGATGGATGAGCAGTTCTTC
CASSQGTSGMDEQFF
>TRBV28|.|TRBJ1-2|TRBD1
TGTGCCAGCAGTCCCCGGACAGGAATGGGGGGCTACACCTTC
CASSPRTGMGGYTF
>TRBV7-9|.|TRBJ2-1|TRBD2
TGTGCCAGCAGCTTAGCGACTAGCGGAGCCTACAATGAGCAGTTCTTC
CASSLATSGAYNEQFF
>TRBV7-2|once|TRBJ1-1|.
TGTGCCAGCAGCTTAGAAGGGGGTCCCGAAGCTTTCTTT
CASSLEGGPEAFF
>TRBV27|.|TRBJ2-7|TRBD2
TGTGCCAGCAGTAAATCTAGCGGGAGCTCCTACGAGCAGTACTTC
CASSKSSGSSYEQYF
>TRBV5-1|.|TRBJ2-3|.
TGCGCCAGCAGCCCCCTGGCTAGGCGGGCAGATACGCAGTATTTT
CASSPLARRADTQYF
>TRBV7-2|once|TRBJ2-5|TRBD1
TGTGCCAGCAGCCACGTTAGGGGGCAACAAGAGACCCAGTACTTC
CASSHVRGQQETQYF
>TRBV7-2|.|TRBJ2-4|TRBD2
TGTGCCAGCAGCTTAGCGCGACTAGCGGGAACAAGGAGCATTCAGTACTTC
CASSLARLAGTRSIQYF
>TRBV7-3|.|TRBJ2-1|.
TGTGCCAGCAGCCCTCGGGGGACAGTTTACAATGAGCAGTTCTTC
CASSPRGTVYNEQFF
>TRBV11-2|.|TRBJ2-7|.
TGTGCCAGCAGCTTCGTGGACAACTACGAGCAGTACTTC
CASSFVDNYEQYF
>TRBV7-9|few|TRBJ2-5|.
TGTGCCAGCAGCTTAGTGCTCGCGGGCCAAGAGACCCAGTACTTC
CASSLVLAGQETQYF
>TRBV9|.|TRBJ1-4|.
TGTGCCAGCAGCGTCGAGTCGGGGTCTGATGAAAAACTGTTTTTT
CASSVESGSDEKLFF
>TRBV28|once|TRBJ2-1|TRBD2
TGTGCCAGCAGTTACAGGACTAGCGGGAGAGGCTCCTACAATGAGCAGTTCTTC
CASSYRTSGRGSYNEQFF
>TRBV9|.|TRBJ1-6|.
TGTGCCAGCAGCGTAGAAGACAGACATAATTCACCCCTCCACTTT
CASSVEDRHNSPLHF
>TRBV7-8|few|TRBJ2-2|.
TGTGCCAGCAGCTCAAACAGGGCTCTTAACACCGGGGAGCTGTTTTTT
CASSSNRALNTGELFF
>TRBV28|.|TRBJ2-1|.
TGTGCCAGCAGCCCCATGGAGGATGAGCAGTTCTTC
CASSPMEDEQFF
>TRBV6-1|.|TRBJ2-5|.
TGTGCCACCAGGGTTCCAGGCCAAGAGACCCAGTACTTC
CATRVPGQETQYF
>TRBV5-1|.|TRBJ2-3|TRBD2
TGCGCCAGCAGCTTGGCCGGGCGTCTAGCGGGGGTTGGTCCTCCAGATACGCAGTATTTT
CASSLAGRLAGVGPPDTQYF
>TRBV19|.|TRBJ2-1|TRBD2
TGTGCCAGTAGCATTGCTAGCGGTCGGAACAATGAGCAGTTCTTC
CASSIASGRNNEQFF
>TRBV5-6|.|TRBJ2-1|.
TGTGCCAGCAGCGAACTAGCTGTTGAGCAGTTCTTC
CASSELAVEQFF
>TRBV2|.|TRBJ1-6|.
TGTGCCAGCAGCCGAACTCACCCAGGACAGAGGAATTCACCCCTCCACTTT
CASSRTHPGQRNSPLHF
>TRBV19|.|TRBJ2-2|TRBD2
TGTGCCAGTAGTCCGCGACTAGCGGGAGTGGGTGGGGAGCTGTTTTTT
CASSPRLAGVGGELFF
>TRBV6-6|.|TRBJ2-1|TRBD2
TGTGCCAGCGGGACTAGCGGGAGGTGGAATGAGCAGTTCTTC
CASGTSGRWNEQFF
>TRBV15|few|TRBJ1-2|TRBD1
TGTGCCACCAGCCCTGAACGGGACAGCTTCTATGGCTACACCTTC
CATSPERDSFYGYTF
>TRBV10-3|.|TRBJ2-2|.
TGTGCCATCAGTGAGTTGGGGGCAGGGGTGAACACCGGGGAGCTGTTTTTT
CAISELGAGVNTGELFF
>TRBV28|once|TRBJ2-5|TRBD1
TGTGCCAGCAGCTCTTCCGGGACAGGGGGCTGGAAGACCCAGTACTTC
CASSSSGTGGWKTQYF
>TRBV28|.|TRBJ1-2|.
TGTGCCAGCAGTTCGCCAGGAGGGGAACTCTATGGCTACACCTTC
CASSSPGGELYGYTF
>TRBV6-4|.|TRBJ1-1|.
TGTGCCAGCAGTGATGTTCGGGGGACTGAAGCTTTCTTT
CASSDVRGTEAFF
>TRBV5-1|.|TRBJ2-3|TRBD2
TGCGCCAGCAGCTTGGTAGCGGGAGGTCTCACAGATACGCAGTATTTT
CASSLVAGGLTDTQYF
>TRBV7-8|.|TRBJ1-5|TRBD1
TGTGCCAGCAGCTCATTGGGACAGTTTGTGAATCAGCCCCAGCATTTT
CASSSLGQFVNQPQHF
>TRBV11-2|.|TRBJ1-1|.
TGTGCCAGCAGCTTAGTTAGGTCCGGGGCTGAAGCTTTCTTT
CASSLVRSGAEAFF
>TRBV7-6|few|TRBJ2-3|.
TGTGCCAGCAGCGTTCGGACAGCTCCTAGCACAGATACGCAGTATTTT
CASSVRTAPSTDTQYF
>TRBV7-7|.|TRBJ2-7|TRBD1
TGTGCCAGCAGCCAAGACCGGGACAGGATTTACGAGCAGTACTTC
CASSQDRDRIYEQYF
>TRBV7-3|.|TRBJ2-1|TRBD1
TGTGCCAGCAGCCCGAGGACAGGGGCGTCGTGGGAGCAGTTCTTC
CASSPRTGASWEQFF
>TRBV7-3|.|TRBJ2-1|.
TGTGCCAGCAGCCCCGCCTCTATAAGCTCCTACAATGAGCAGTTCTTC
CASSPASISSYNEQFF
>TRBV19|.|TRBJ2-5|TRBD2
TGTGCCAGTAGTATCTCGAGGCGGGAGGCCGGGCAAGAGACCCAGTACTTC
CASSISRREAGQETQYF
>TRBV7-8|.|TRBJ2-7|.
TGTGCCAGCAGCTTAGAGGGATTGATGAGCGGATACTCCTACGAGCAGTACTTC
CASSLEGLMSGYSYEQYF
>TRBV28|few|TRBJ2-3|TRBD2
TGTGCCAGCAGTTTCCCCCTAGCGGCTAGCACAGATACGCAGTATTTT
CASSFPLAASTDTQYF
>TRBV4-3|.|TRBJ2-1|.
TGCGCCAGCAGCCAAGGGTGGAGCTTAAGCAATGAGCAGTTCTTC
CASSQGWSLSNEQFF
>TRBV7-2|.|TRBJ2-3|TRBD2
TGTGCCAGCAGCCCCGGACTAGCGGGAGGGCTAGATACGCAGTATTTT
CASSPGLAGGLDTQYF
>TRBV5-1|.|TRBJ2-5|TRBD1
TGCGCCAGCAGGAGGACAGGGGCTACAGAGACCCAGTACTTC
CASRRTGATETQYF
>TRBV7-2|.|TRBJ2-7|.
TGTGCCAGCACCGACGGGTCGGCCGACGAGCAGTACTTC
CASTDGSADEQYF
>TRBV4-1|.|TRBJ1-4|.
TGCGCCAGCAGCCGGAGGTCAAATGATTATGAAAAACTGTTTTTT
CASSRRSNDYEKLFF
>TRBV27|.|TRBJ2-7|.
TGTGCCAGCAGTTTATCCGAACGGTCCTACGAGCAGTACTTC
CASSLSERSYEQYF
>TRBV7-3|few|TRBJ1-3|.
TGTGCCAGCAGCCCGACTGCAAGCTCTGGAAACACCATATATTTT
CASSPTASSGNTIYF
>TRBV4-3|.|TRBJ2-3|TRBD2
TGCGCCAGCAGCCAAGATGGCGCCCGGCGCGGGAGGACAGATACGCAGTATTTT
CASSQDGARRGRTDTQYF
>TRBV5-1|.|TRBJ2-5|.
TGCGCCAGCACGGGGGGCGGACTAGAAGAGACCCAGTACTTC
CASTGGGLEETQYF
>TRBV6-6|.|TRBJ2-5|.
TGTGCCAGCAGCCCTCTACAGGGAATAACCCAGTACTTC
CASSPLQGITQYF
>TRBV10-3|.|TRBJ2-6|TRBD2
TGTGCCACGGGGACTAGCTTGCCTGGGGCCAACGTCCTGACTTTC
CATGTSLPGANVLTF
>TRBV28|.|TRBJ2-7|TRBD2
TGTGCCAGCAGTTCCGAGACTAGCGGGAATTACGAGCAGTACTTC
CASSSETSGNYEQYF
>TRBV10-3|.|TRBJ2-2|TRBD2
TGTGCCATCCGGGCCGGGACTAGCACCGGGGAGCTGTTTTTT
CAIRAGTSTGELFF
>TRBV5-4|.|TRBJ2-7|TRBD1
TGTGCCAGCAGCTTGCTTACGACAGGGGTCTACGAGCAGTACTTC
CASSLLTTGVYEQYF
>TRBV19|few|TRBJ2-2|.
TGTGCCAGTTCCCAGTCCCGGAACACCGGGGAGCTGTTTTTT
CASSQSRNTGELFF
>TRBV2|.|TRBJ2-2|TRBD1
TGTGCCAGCAGGACGCCCGGGACAGGGTACACCGGGGAGCTGTTTTTT
CASRTPGTGYTGELFF
>TRBV7-9|.|TRBJ2-7|TRBD2
TGTGCCAGCAGCACAAGGGCTAGCGGAGCCTACGAGCAGTACTTC
CASSTRASGAYEQYF
>TRBV5-4|.|TRBJ2-5|.
TGTGCCAGCAGCTTGGCCGAGGAGACCCAGTACTTC
CASSLAEETQYF
>TRBV5-6|.|TRBJ1-2|TRBD1
TGTGCCAGCAGCTTTGGGACAGGGCTCCCCGGGCTCTTCGGCTACACCTTC
CASSFGTGLPGLFGYTF
>TRBV7-8|.|TRBJ1-5|.
TGTGCCAGCAGCTTAGTTGGAGGGACGACGGGGCAGCCCCAGCATTTT
CASSLVGGTTGQPQHF
>TRBV28|once|TRBJ2-3|TRBD2
TGTGCCAGCAGTATCCCAGCGGGAGCGGGGACAGATACGCAGTATTTT
CASSIPAGAGTDTQYF
>TRBV6-5|.|TRBJ2-4|TRBD1
TGTGCCAGCAGTTACTCGGGACAGGGAGGCAACATTCAGTACTTC
CASSYSGQGGNIQYF